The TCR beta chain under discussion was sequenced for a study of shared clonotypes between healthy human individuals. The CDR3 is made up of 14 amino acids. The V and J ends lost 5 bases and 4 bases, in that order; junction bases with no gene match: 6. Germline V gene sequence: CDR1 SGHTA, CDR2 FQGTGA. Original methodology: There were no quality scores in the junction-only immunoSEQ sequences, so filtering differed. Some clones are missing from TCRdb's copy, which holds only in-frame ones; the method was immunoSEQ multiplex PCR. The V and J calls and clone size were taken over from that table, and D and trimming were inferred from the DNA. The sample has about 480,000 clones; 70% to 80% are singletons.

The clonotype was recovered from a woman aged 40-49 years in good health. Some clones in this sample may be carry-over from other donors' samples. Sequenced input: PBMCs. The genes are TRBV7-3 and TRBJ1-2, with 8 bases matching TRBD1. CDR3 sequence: CASSRKDRVYGYTF. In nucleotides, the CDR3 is TGTGCCAGCAGCCGTAAGGACAGGGTCTATGGCTACACCTTC.